These 2 T cell receptor beta chains were sequenced from one sample in a study of cytomegalovirus exposure and HLA in healthy donors. The PCR made use of 60 Vbeta and 13 Jbeta primers. Measured with immunoSEQ multiplex PCR; TCRdb has only the in-frame clones, and not every one. The sample consists of 130,000 to 150,000 clones, roughly 78% of them appearing once. Sequences were obtained from PBMCs. These receptor sequences come from a man aged 40-49 years in good health and CMV-seropositive.

The J gene is TRBJ2-5, the V gene TRBV5-1; D is unresolved. V lost 2 bases and J lost 2, with 13 bases in between. The CDR3 has 15 amino acids. The V gene's germline CDR1 is SGHRS and CDR2 YFSETQ. The CDR3 DNA follows: TGCGCCAGCAGCTTAGTAGCTGGTAGGCAAGAGACCCAGTACTTC. Translated: CASSLVAGRQETQYF.

The genes are TRBV7-8 and TRBJ2-7, with 7 bases lining up with TRBD2. Germline values: CDR1 SGHVS, CDR2 FQNEAQ. This CDR3 has 15 amino acids. For the CDR3, the DNA is TGTGCAACCGAGCCGGGACTATCCCTCACCTACGAGCAGTACTTC. Protein: CATEPGLSLTYEQYF.